The present TCR beta chain was sequenced within a study of human T cells and chemical hapten exposure. Study at large: The use of 2% DPC on approximately 2 cm by approximately 2 cm of upper inner arm skin constituted sensitization.

In the library, unique molecular identifiers were attached to individual cDNA molecules. TCRdb analysed the RACE reads with MiXCR anew, one entry per CDR3 protein. The sample lists some 300,000 distinct CDR3 sequences; 4.5% to 5.5% were seen once. Time point meaning: pre-sensitization, week 0. Treatment: therapeutic diphenylcyclopropenone sensitization with weekly scalp DPC. The study's findings and limits: The number of TCRs above 1 in 1000 frequency did not change after DPC sensitization. There were significantly more large CDR3 similarity clusters among expanded TCRs than among controls.

In germline, CDR1 is MNHEY, CDR2 SVGEGT. V lost 8 bases to trimming and J lost 2 bases, with 14 bases between them. The CDR3 totals 14 residues. With respect to this clonotype: Its antigen is still unknown.

The V call is TRBV6-2 or TRBV6-3, the J call TRBJ2-3, with unresolved D. The sequence was obtained from a woman in her late teens or twenties with alopecia areata. Some clones in this sample may be carry-over from other donors' samples. Sequences were derived from whole blood, sampled in connection with sensitization to the hapten diphenylcyclopropenone (DPC). The CDR3 region is CASGPDPDTDTQYF. The DNA for the CDR3 is TGTGCCAGCGGACCGGATCCCGACACAGATACGCAGTATTTT.